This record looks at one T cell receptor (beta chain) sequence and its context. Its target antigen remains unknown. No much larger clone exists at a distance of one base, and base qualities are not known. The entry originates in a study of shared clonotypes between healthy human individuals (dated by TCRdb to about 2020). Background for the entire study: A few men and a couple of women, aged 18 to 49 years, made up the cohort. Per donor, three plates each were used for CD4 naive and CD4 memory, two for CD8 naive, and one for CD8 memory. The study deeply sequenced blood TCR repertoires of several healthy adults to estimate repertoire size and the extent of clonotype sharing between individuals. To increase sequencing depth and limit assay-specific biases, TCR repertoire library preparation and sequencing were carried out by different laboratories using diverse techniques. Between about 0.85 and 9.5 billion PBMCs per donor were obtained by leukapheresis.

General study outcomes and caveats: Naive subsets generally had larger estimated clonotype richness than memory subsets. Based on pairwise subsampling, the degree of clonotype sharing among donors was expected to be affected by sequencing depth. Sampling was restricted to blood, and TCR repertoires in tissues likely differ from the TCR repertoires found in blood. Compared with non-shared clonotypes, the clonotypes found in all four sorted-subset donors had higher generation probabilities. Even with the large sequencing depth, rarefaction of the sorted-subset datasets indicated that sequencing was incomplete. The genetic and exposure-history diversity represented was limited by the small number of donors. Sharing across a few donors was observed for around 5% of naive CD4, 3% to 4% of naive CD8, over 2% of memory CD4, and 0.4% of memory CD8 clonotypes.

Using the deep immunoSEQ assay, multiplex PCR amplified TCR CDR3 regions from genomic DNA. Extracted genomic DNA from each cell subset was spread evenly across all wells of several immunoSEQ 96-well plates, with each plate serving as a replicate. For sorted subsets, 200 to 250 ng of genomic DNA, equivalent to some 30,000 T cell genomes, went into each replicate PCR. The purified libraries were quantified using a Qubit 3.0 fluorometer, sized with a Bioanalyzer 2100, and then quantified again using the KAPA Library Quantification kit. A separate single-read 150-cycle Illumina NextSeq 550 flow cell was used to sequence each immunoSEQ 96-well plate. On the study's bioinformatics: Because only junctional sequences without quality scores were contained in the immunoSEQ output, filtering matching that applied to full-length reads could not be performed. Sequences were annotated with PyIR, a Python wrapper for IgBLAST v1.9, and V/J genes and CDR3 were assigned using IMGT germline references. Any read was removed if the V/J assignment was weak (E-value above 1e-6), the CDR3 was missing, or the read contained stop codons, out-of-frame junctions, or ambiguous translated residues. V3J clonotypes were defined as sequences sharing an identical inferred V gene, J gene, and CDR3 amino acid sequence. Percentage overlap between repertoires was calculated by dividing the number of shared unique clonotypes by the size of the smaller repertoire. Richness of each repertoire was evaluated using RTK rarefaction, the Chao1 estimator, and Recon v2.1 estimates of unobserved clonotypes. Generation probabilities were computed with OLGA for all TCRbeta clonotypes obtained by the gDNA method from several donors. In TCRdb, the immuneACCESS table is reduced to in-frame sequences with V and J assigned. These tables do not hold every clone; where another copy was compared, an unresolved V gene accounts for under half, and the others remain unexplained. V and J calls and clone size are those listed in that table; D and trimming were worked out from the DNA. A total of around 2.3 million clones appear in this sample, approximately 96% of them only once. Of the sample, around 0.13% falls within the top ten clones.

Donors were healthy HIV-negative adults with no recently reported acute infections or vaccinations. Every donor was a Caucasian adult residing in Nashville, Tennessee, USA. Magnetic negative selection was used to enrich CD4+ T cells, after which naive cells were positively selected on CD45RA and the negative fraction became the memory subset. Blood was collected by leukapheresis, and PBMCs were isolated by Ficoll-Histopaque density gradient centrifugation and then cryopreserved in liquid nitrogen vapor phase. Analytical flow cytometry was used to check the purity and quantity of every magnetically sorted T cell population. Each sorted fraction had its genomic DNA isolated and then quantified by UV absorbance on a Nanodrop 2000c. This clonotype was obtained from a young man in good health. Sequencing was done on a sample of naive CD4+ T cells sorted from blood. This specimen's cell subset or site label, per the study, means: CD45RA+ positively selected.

The CDR3 amino acid sequence is: CAISAGGGTGDFEQYF. The DNA sequence is as follows: TGTGCCATCAGTGCGGGAGGGGGGACAGGGGATTTCGAGCAGTACTTC. The rearranged segments are TRBV10-3 and TRBJ2-7; 10 bases in the middle match TRBD1. Sequences ENHRY (CDR1) and SYGVKD (CDR2) are obtained from the germline V gene. The CDR3 starts with the cysteine, ends with the phenylalanine, and has 16 residues. Kept here is only the CDR3 DNA, which spans 48 bases and is read in frame from base 1. At the junction V is shortened by 4 bases and J by 6 bases; bases outside the gene matches: 12.